Listed here are 24 T cell receptor beta chains from one sample, sequenced in a study of glioma-infiltrating T cells. Using RNA template, CDR3s of TCR alpha and beta were amplified with iRepertoire arm-PCR. TCRdb redid the calling of the multiplex PCR reads with MiXCR, one entry per CDR3 protein. The sample contains approximately 400,000 distinct CDR3 sequences, roughly 41% of which appear only once. The sequencing sample was made of glioma tissue, nonneoplastic brain tissue, or PBMCs (not recorded which). The source is a human donor with low-grade glioma or glioblastoma, undergoing nonglioma brain surgery, or in good health (not recorded which).

This clonotype appeared many times. The genes are TRBV27 and TRBJ2-1, with TRBD2 matching over 12 bases. Germline V gives CDR1 MNHEY, CDR2 SMNVEV (reference sequence). The CDR3 is 18 amino acids. The V and J ends lost 7 bases and 1 base, in that order; junction bases with no gene match: 11. The CDR3 spells CASTSSTSGSVSYNEQFF. The CDR3 bases are TGTGCCAGCACCTCCTCGACTAGCGGGAGTGTGTCCTACAATGAGCAGTTCTTC.

This clonotype has more than one count but fewer than ten. The chain couples TRBV7-9 to TRBJ1-5; 8 positions match TRBD1. The CDR3 is 15 residues long. V was clipped by 5 bases and J by 2 bases; unmatched bases: 5. The germline V gene has CDR1 SEHNR and CDR2 FQNEAQ (reference sequence). CDR3 sequence reads: CASSPDRGGNQPQHF. CDR3 bases: TGTGCCAGCAGCCCCGACAGGGGAGGCAATCAGCCCCAGCATTTT. The whole variable domain, remainder taken from reference TRBV7-9 and TRBJ1-5, is DTGVSQNPRHKITKRGQNVTFRCDPISEHNRLYWYRQTLGQGPEFLTYFQNEAQLEKSRLLSDRFSAERPKGSFSTLEIQRTEQGDSAMYLCASSPDRGGNQPQHFGDGTRLSIL.

This clonotype was seen more than once but under ten times. This chain joins TRBV2 and TRBJ2-1, with unresolved D. The V end was cut by 4 bases, the J end by 3 bases, with 10 bases between. The CDR3 consists of 14 residues. CDR1 is SNHLY, CDR2 FYNNEI, per germline. For the CDR3, the DNA is TGTGCCAGCAGTGGCGGCAGCTACTACAATGAGCAGTTCTTC. This gives the protein CASSGGSYYNEQFF. Together with reference TRBV2 and TRBJ2-1, the CDR3 gives the full variable domain: EPEVTQTPSHQVTQMGQEVILRCVPISNHLYFYWYRQILGQKVEFLVSFYNNEISEKSEIFDDQFSVERPDGSNFTLKIRSTKLEDSAMYFCASSGGSYYNEQFFGPGTRLTVL.

The table lists this clonotype with a few counts. This chain's CDR3 is CASSSRGSGGTQYF. The DNA for the CDR3 is TGTGCCAGCAGTTCCCGAGGGTCCGGGGGGACCCAGTACTTC. The chain combines TRBV27 with TRBJ2-5; D is perhaps TRBD2 (6 bases). The V end lost 4 bases, the J end lost 7 bases, and 16 bases lay between the germline ends. The CDR3 extends over 14 amino acids. Germline lookup yields CDR1 MNHEY and CDR2 SMNVEV (reference sequence).

The CDR3 DNA sequence: TGCAGTGCTAGAGACCAGTCGGCTAGCGGGAGCTCCTACAATGAGCAGTTCTTC. It yields the protein CSARDQSASGSSYNEQFF. This chain joins TRBV20-1 and TRBJ2-1; 10 bases agree with TRBD2. The CDR3 runs to 18 residues. The V gene's germline CDR1 is DFQATT and CDR2 SNEGSKA (reference sequence). Trimming took 0 bases from V and 0 from J; bases not matched to a gene: 8.

This clonotype was seen repeatedly, ten times or more. J is TRBJ1-2 and V is TRBV6-5, with D tentatively TRBD1 (6 bases). Germline V gene lookup returns CDR1 MNHEY and CDR2 SVGAGI. Trimming took off 4 bases at V and 1 base at J, with 13 bases between the two ends. The CDR3 is 15 amino acids. The CDR3 here is CASSSPGDYNYGYTF. CDR3 bases: TGTGCCAGCAGTTCCCCAGGGGACTATAACTATGGCTACACCTTC.

Details on this clonotype: At one end, the junction sequence differs from germline, possibly due to a read error. The chain is built from TRBV28 and TRBJ1-2; no firm D call. Per the germline V gene, CDR1 is MDHEN and CDR2 is SYDVKM. The CDR3 length is 14 residues. The CDR3 DNA follows: TGTGCCAGCAGCCGTCCGGCAGGATCTGATGGCCACACCTTC. It yields the protein CASSRPAGSDGHTF.

V is TRBV3-1 and J is TRBJ1-2; 10 nucleotides line up with TRBD1. After removal of 4 bases from V and 0 bases from J, the junction contained 2 bases not matched to a gene. The CDR3 has 15 amino acids. Germline CDR1 is LGHDT and CDR2 is YNNKEL (reference sequence). CDR3 coding DNA: TGTGCCAGCAGCCTAGGACAGGGGGCTAACTATGGCTACACCTTC. Amino acids: CASSLGQGANYGYTF.

In its sample, this clonotype was seen many times. This chain uses TRBV6-2 or TRBV6-3 with TRBJ2-1; D ambiguous. The ends were cut back, 0 bases at V and 6 bases at J, with 9 bases in the middle. Germline V CDR1 and CDR2: MNHEY, SVGEGT. The CDR3 spans 14 residues. The CDR3 spells CASSYSVDLNEQFF. CDR3 DNA sequence: TGTGCCAGCAGTTACTCTGTGGACCTCAATGAGCAGTTCTTC.

Of note for this clonotype: A much larger clone differs by one base, so this may be a read error. CDR3 protein: CASSFTNGTTDTQYF. The DNA for the CDR3 is TGTGCCAGCAGTTTCACTAACGGGACCACAGATACGCAGTATTTT. V is TRBV25-1 and J is TRBJ2-3; D tentatively reads TRBD1 or TRBD2 (5 bases each). Trimming stripped 5 bases from V and 2 bases from J, with 14 bases between. Looked up from germline, CDR1 is MGHDK and CDR2 is SYGVNS. The CDR3 has 15 residues.

About this clonotype itself: The CDR3 carries no conserved terminal phenylalanine or tryptophan, so it likely arises from a read error. The chain uses TRBV5-4 and TRBJ2-2; D unresolved. CDR1 is SGHNT, CDR2 YYREEE, per germline (reference sequence). V was clipped by 4 bases and J by 3 bases, with 16 bases between them. The CDR3 consists of 16 residues. This CDR3 is CASSTPPDDYTGELFS. CDR3 sequence (DNA): TGTGCCAGCAGCACTCCCCCTGACGACTACACCGGGGAGCTGTTTTCT.

In its sample, this clonotype was seen many times. This chain connects TRBV4-1 to TRBJ2-5; the match to TRBD2 covers 7 bases. The length of the CDR3 is 15 residues. V was clipped by 4 bases and J by 4 bases; unmatched bases: 9. Per germline, CDR1 MGHRA and CDR2 YSYEKL. The DNA for the CDR3 is TGCGCCAGCAGCCCCAATGGGGAGGGCCTAGAGACCCAGTACTTC. Encoded protein: CASSPNGEGLETQYF.

In the case of this clonotype: Given a much more abundant clone one base away, this may be a read error. The rearrangement joins TRBV27 to TRBJ2-3; either TRBD1 or TRBD2 may supply D (5 bases each). Germline CDR1 reads MNHEY; CDR2 reads SMNVEV (reference sequence). Trimming cost V 5 bases and J 6 bases, with 24 bases left between them. The CDR3 consists of 17 residues. The chain's CDR3 is CASSPWGRRRHMDTQYF. The DNA of the CDR3 is TGTGCCAGCAGTCCTTGGGGCAGACGGAGGCACATGGATACGCAGTATTTT.

This clonotype was recorded at least ten times. The chain joins TRBV6-9 to TRBJ2-7, with D unclear. Germline V gives CDR1 MNHGY, CDR2 SVAAGI. V was cut by 7 bases and J by 0 bases, with 13 bases left in between. This CDR3 has 14 residues. CDR3 nucleotide sequence: TGTGCCAGCATCCTTATCCCCTACTCCTACGAGCAGTACTTC. Encoded protein: CASILIPYSYEQYF.

This clonotype appeared a single time. The chain has TRBV28 and TRBJ2-1; 7 bases align to TRBD1. Per germline, CDR1 MDHEN and CDR2 SYDVKM. There are 14 residues in the CDR3. V lost 3 bases to trimming and J lost 10 bases; unmatched junction nucleotides: 9. This CDR3 is CASSFGRGGYEQFF. The CDR3 DNA follows: TGTGCCAGCAGTTTTGGACGAGGGGGCTACGAGCAGTTCTTC.

The V gene is TRBV20-1, the J gene TRBJ2-5, with D possibly being TRBD1 or TRBD2 (6 bases each). V was cut by 4 bases and J by 4 bases, with 16 bases left in between. Per germline, CDR1 DFQATT and CDR2 SNEGSKA (reference sequence). The CDR3 totals 14 residues. CDR3 region: CSANLQGSGETQYF. Here the CDR3 DNA reads TGCAGTGCTAACCTACAGGGTAGCGGAGAGACCCAGTACTTC.

To note about this clonotype: The missing conserved phenylalanine or tryptophan at the end of this CDR3 makes a read error likely. This chain links TRBV4-2 with TRBJ1-2; no firm D call. CDR1 and CDR2 from the germline V gene are LGHNA and YNFKEQ. The CDR3 has 14 amino acids. Trimming shortened V by 0 bases and J by 2 bases, and 7 bases separated the two germline ends. Here the CDR3 DNA reads TGTGCCAGCAGCCAAGACGAACGGAACTATGGCTACACCCTC. Translating it yields CASSQDERNYGYTL.

This clonotype was counted a few times. V and J are TRBV18 and TRBJ2-7; the match to TRBD2 covers 13 bases. The V gene's germline CDR1 is KGHSH and CDR2 LQKENI. With V trimmed by 4 bases and J by 2 bases, 5 bases remained unmatched. This CDR3 is built from 16 residues. The CDR3 is CASSRGTSGDAYEQYF. CDR3 coding DNA: TGTGCCAGCTCACGCGGGACTAGCGGGGATGCCTACGAGCAGTACTTC. Variable domain in full (rest from reference TRBV18 and TRBJ2-7): NAGVMQNPRHLVRRRGQEARLRCSPMKGHSHVYWYRQLPEEGLKFMVYLQKENIIDESGMPKERFSAEFPKEGPSILRIQQVVRGDSAAYFCASSRGTSGDAYEQYFGPGTRLTVT.

The V gene is TRBV5-4, the J gene TRBJ1-5; D may be TRBD1 (5 bases). Trimming pared 3 bases from V and 0 bases from J, leaving 13 bases between. CDR1 and CDR2 (germline): SGHNT, YYREEE (reference sequence). The CDR3 totals 16 residues. CDR3 coding DNA: TGTGCCAGCAGCTCGTCCCCCACAGGTAGCAATCAGCCCCAGCATTTT. Translated, it gives CASSSSPTGSNQPQHF.

This clonotype was detected many times. V and J are TRBV6-1 and TRBJ1-1, with D maybe TRBD1 (6 bases). The CDR3 totals 14 residues. Germline V gene data show CDR1 as MNHNS and CDR2 as SASEGT. Trimming removed 6 bases at V and 1 base at J, with 12 bases between. The CDR3, as DNA: TGTGCCAGCAGCTACGAGGGGGGGAACACTGAAGCTTTCTTT. Residues: CASSYEGGNTEAFF.

Remarks on this clonotype: Possible read error: a much larger clone is one base away. This chain joins TRBV6-6 and TRBJ2-5; 14 bases line up with TRBD2. Germline CDR1 is MNHNY and CDR2 is SVGAGI (reference sequence). The CDR3 is made up of 16 amino acids. CDR3 protein: CASSLRTSGRLETKYF. CDR3 coding DNA: TGTGCCAGCAGTTTAAGGACTAGCGGGAGGTTAGAGACCAAGTACTTC.

The gene calls are TRBV4-3 and TRBJ1-1; D unresolved. Trimming left V 0 bases short and J 1 base short, with 9 bases between. The CDR3 length is 15 residues. From germline, CDR1 is LGHNA and CDR2 YSLEER. CDR3 in amino acids: CASSQDSAGNTEAFF. CDR3 nucleotides: TGCGCCAGCAGCCAAGATTCGGCGGGGAACACTGAAGCTTTCTTT.

In the case of this clonotype: A much larger clone differs from this one at a single base, so this may be a read error. The V and J genes are TRBV27 and TRBJ2-6; D call uncertain. The CDR3 consists of 12 residues. Germline CDR1 reads MNHEY; CDR2 reads SMNVEV (reference sequence). CDR3 amino acids: CAGSYGANVLTF. Written as DNA, the CDR3 is TGTGCCGGCAGTTATGGGGCCAACGTCCTGACTTTC.

The V call is TRBV6-2 or TRBV6-3, the J call TRBJ2-1; 11 bases fit TRBD2. The V and J ends lost 5 bases and 9 bases, in that order; junction bases with no gene match: 9. Germline V CDR1 and CDR2: MNHEY, SVGEGT. The CDR3 is 15 amino acids. The CDR3 region has the DNA TGTGCCAGCAGTCTAGCACTAGCGGGAGTAGGTGAGCAGTTCTTC. Amino acid sequence: CASSLALAGVGEQFF.